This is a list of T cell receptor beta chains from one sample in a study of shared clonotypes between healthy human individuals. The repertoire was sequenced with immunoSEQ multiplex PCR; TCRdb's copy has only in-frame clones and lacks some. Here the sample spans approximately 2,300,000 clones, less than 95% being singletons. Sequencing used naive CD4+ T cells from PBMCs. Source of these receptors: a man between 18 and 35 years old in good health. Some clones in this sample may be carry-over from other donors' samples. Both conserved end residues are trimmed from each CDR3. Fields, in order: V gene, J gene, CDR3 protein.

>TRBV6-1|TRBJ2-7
ASRETTGRHYEQY
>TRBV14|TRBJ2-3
ASSQDLNTDTQY
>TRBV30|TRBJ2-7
AWRQGAYEQY
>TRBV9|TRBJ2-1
ASSVSTSGRAQWNEQF
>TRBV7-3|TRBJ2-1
ASSLTHSNEQF
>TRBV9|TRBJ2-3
ASSDLAGAATDTQY
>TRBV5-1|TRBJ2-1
ASSFFLAGDEQF
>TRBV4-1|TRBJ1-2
ASSQDSGQGNYGYT
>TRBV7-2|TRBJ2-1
ASSLLAGRKF
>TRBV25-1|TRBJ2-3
ASRTSGSMNTQY
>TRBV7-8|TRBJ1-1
ASSLLGVNTEAF
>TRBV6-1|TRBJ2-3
ASSEKRYTGTGRDTQY
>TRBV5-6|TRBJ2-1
ASSSVGTSRYNEQF
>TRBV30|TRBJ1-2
AWSQGAGYGYT
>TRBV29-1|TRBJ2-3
SVVGADRAPDTQY
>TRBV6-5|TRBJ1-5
ASRPTGVSNQPQH
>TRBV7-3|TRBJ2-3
ASSSRQAAGESDTQY
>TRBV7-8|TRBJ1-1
ASSLAPGVQAF
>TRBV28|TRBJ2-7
ASSSTRGRGYEQY
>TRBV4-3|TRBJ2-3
ASSRGLLAGGTDTQY
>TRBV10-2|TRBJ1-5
ASSGQGGQPQH
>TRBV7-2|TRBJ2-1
ASSLARGINEQF
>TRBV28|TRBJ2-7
ASRPGQVD
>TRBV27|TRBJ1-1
ASSLGANIPPIVNTEAF
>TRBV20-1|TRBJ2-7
SAGWTYEQY
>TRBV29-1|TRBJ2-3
SVLLRGPSRTSTDTQY
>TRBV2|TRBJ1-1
ASSDILGEFRVGEAF
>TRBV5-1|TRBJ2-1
ASSLAGQSYNEQF
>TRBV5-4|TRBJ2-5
ASRGSGVQETQY
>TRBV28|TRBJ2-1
ASSLPGLAAYNEQF
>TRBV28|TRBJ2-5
ATVRGRSQETQY
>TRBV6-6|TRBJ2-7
ASTGPGLSYEQY
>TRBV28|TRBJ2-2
ASSLRFRQGLTGELF
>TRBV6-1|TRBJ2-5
ASRKETQY
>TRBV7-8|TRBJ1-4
ASSPRRGYQNEKLF
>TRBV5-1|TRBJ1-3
ASSLRTGGGNTIY
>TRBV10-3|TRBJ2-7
AISETYRLAVSPYEQY
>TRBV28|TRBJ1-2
ASSLPPTGRGYT
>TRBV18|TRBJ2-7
ASSTLAGSSYEQY
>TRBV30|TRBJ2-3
AWRVAGSKGTQY
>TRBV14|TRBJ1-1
ASSQGMVRVNTEAF
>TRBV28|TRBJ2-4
ASSSGTLAKNIQY
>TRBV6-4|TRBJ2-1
ASSVTQDNEQF
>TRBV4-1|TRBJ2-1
ASSQMGASGSMDEQF
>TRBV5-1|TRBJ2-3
ASTPRGTLTDTQY
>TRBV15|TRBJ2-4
ATSRALGGGSGVKNIQY
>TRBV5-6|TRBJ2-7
ASRERGQGTPYEQY
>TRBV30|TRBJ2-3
ASEGPPTQY
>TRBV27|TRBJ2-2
ASRPDYLNTGELF
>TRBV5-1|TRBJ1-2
ASSLGPDRGVGYGYT
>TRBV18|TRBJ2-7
ASSSPSYEQY
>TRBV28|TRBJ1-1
ASSLQGLGNTEAF
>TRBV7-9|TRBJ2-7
ASSFPGQIF
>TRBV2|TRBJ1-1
ASARESRTEAF
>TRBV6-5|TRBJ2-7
ASSFGQGALAY
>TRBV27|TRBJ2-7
ASSRGLAYEQY
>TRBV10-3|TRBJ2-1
AIRQGSSSYNEQF
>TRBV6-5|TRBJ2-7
ASSYSAGEQY
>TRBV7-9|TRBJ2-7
ASSNTYRVSYEQY